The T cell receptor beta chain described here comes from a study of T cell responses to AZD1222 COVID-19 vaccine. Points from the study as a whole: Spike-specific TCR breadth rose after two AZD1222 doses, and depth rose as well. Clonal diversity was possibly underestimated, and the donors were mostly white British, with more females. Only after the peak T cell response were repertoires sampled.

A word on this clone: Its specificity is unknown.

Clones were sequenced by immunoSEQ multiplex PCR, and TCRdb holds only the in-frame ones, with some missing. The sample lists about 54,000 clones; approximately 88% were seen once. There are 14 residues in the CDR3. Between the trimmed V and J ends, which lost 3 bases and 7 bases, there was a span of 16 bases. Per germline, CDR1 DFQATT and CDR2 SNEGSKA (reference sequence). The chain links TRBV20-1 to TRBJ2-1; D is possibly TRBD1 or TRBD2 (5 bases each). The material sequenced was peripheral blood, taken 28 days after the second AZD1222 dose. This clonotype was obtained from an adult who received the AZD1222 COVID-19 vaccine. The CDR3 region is CSASRGRPPNEQFF. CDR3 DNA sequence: TGCAGTGCTAGTAGGGGACGCCCTCCGAATGAGCAGTTCTTC.